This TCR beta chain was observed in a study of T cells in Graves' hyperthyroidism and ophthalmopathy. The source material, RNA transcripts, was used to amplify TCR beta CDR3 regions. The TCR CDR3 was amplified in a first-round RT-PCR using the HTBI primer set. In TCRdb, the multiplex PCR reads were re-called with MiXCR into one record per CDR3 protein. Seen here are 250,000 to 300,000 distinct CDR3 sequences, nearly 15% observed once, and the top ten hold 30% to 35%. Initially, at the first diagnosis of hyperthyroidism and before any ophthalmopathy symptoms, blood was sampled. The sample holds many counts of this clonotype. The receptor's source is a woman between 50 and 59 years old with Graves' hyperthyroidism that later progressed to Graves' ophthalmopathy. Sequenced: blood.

CDR3 loop: CASSLGRVGEKLFF. Here the CDR3 DNA reads TGTGCCAGCAGTTTGGGTAGGGTAGGTGAAAAACTGTTTTTT. The rearrangement joins TRBV28 to TRBJ1-4; D uncertain. CDR1 is MDHEN, CDR2 SYDVKM, per germline. V lost 3 bases to trimming and J lost 7 bases, with 12 bases between them. This CDR3 is 14 amino acids long.